Detailed here is one TCR beta chain. The sample comes from a study of blood T cell repertoires in COVID-19. Looking at the study overall: The samples span acute and convalescent COVID-19 from the United States, Italy and Spain. PBMCs, B-cell-depleted T cells, or T cells provided the cDNA or gDNA that made up the material.

Enrolled during active infection, Seattle patients were then followed longitudinally. Trimming took off 3 bases at V and 4 bases at J, with 12 bases between the two ends. Germline-derived CDR1 and CDR2 are GTSNPN and SVGIG (reference sequence). This CDR3 has 13 residues. Under the authors' procedure: How many nucleated cells were present was estimated from reference gene primer amplification. The data were produced by immunoSEQ multiplex PCR, yet TCRdb's version contains in-frame clones alone and is incomplete. Clonal size and the V and J genes are those of that table, whereas D and trimming came from the DNA. The table has 250,000 to 300,000 clones, about 88% seen once.

This TCR was recovered from a woman between 25 and 40 years old with COVID-19, enrolled during active disease. The chain employs TRBV30 and TRBJ1-2, with D possibly TRBD1 on 5 matching bases. The sequenced sample consisted of peripheral blood. This chain's CDR3 is CAWSPDSLYGYTF. In DNA form, the CDR3 reads TGTGCCTGGAGCCCTGACAGCCTCTATGGCTACACCTTC. The variable domain in full, completed from reference TRBV30 and TRBJ1-2, reads SQTIHQWPATLVQPVGSPLSLECTVEGTSNPNLYWYRQAAGRGLQLLFYSVGIGQISSEVPQNLSASRPQDRQFILSSKKLLLSDSGFYLCAWSPDSLYGYTFGSGTRLTVV.